The next 20 T cell receptor beta chains were all read from a single sample in a study of CD8+CD57+ T cells in acquired aplastic anemia (dated by TCRdb to 2016 to 2018). Sequencing took place on an Illumina HiSeq 2000. Genomic DNA was used as template for profiling of TCR beta VDJ combinations and CDR3 sequences. Through fastp at Q25 and MiXCR, TCRdb rebuilt clones from the public reads, retaining in-frame beta chains. Each CDR3 protein appears once, grouped with its most common genes and DNA. The sample profile shows about 400,000 distinct CDR3 sequences; 55% to 70% of them were found once. More than 3.5% of the sample is in the top ten clones. The sample taken for sequencing was sorted CD4+, CD8+, or CD8+CD57+ T cells (not recorded which) from PBMCs. The receptors originated from a human donor in good health, serving as a control.

The CDR3 loop reads CASRATTAEAFF. Here the CDR3 DNA reads TGCGCCAGCAGAGCAACTACCGCTGAAGCTTTCTTT. The chain couples TRBV10-2 to TRBJ1-1, with D uncertain. V lost 6 bases to trimming and J lost 6 bases, with 11 bases between them. This CDR3 has 12 amino acids. Germline values: CDR1 WSHSY, CDR2 SAAADI.

V and J are TRBV24-1 and TRBJ2-1; 8 nucleotides agree with TRBD1. V lost 0 bases to trimming and J lost 8 bases; unmatched junction nucleotides: 8. This CDR3 is built from 16 residues. The germline CDR1 and CDR2 sequences are KGHDR and SFDVKD. CDR3 sequence reads: CATSDLPRTGSDEQFF. Written as DNA, the CDR3 is TGTGCCACCAGTGATTTGCCCAGGACAGGGAGCGATGAGCAGTTCTTC.

The table lists this clonotype with a count of one. The junction and the germline gene differ at one end; a read error may be behind it. The genes are TRBV15 and TRBJ2-7, with 10 bases aligning to TRBD1. Looked up from germline, CDR1 is LNHNV and CDR2 is YYDKDF (reference sequence). The CDR3 runs to 12 residues. The CDR3 nucleotides read TGTGCCACTGGGGACAGGGGCTACGAGCTGTTCTTC. This sequence encodes CATGDRGYELFF.

The V call is TRBV25-1, the J call TRBJ2-3, with no clear D. CDR1 and CDR2 (germline): MGHDK, SYGVNS. This CDR3 comprises 12 residues. The V end was cut by 3 bases, the J end by 4 bases, with 5 bases between. Written as DNA, the CDR3 is TGTGCCAGCAGTGATTTGGCAGATACGCAGTATTTT. This encodes CASSDLADTQYF.

This clonotype was observed a few times. A much larger clone is a single base away; this may be a read error. This chain connects TRBV7-9 to TRBJ1-2; no clear D. The ends were cut back, 1 base at V and 12 bases at J, with 21 bases in the middle. The CDR3 runs 15 residues. Germline values: CDR1 SEHNR, CDR2 FQNEAQ (reference sequence). CDR3 region: CASSLEASRVSGHTF. The CDR3 bases are TGTGCCAGCAGCTTAGAAGCCTCCCGGGTTTCCGGCCACACCTTC.

The rearrangement joins TRBV5-1 to TRBJ2-3; TRBD1 aligns across 8 bases. The CDR3 sequence is 14 residues long. V lost 4 bases and J lost 3; bases outside the gene matches: 4. CDR1 and CDR2 (germline): SGHRS, YFSETQ. The DNA for the CDR3 is TGCGCCAGCAGCCGGACAGGGCAAACAGATACGCAGTATTTT. It yields the protein CASSRTGQTDTQYF.

The J gene is TRBJ1-2, the V gene TRBV7-8; 10 bases are shared with TRBD1. Germline CDR1 and CDR2: SGHVS and FQNEAQ. CDR3 length: 15 residues. V lost 7 bases, J lost 14 bases, and 19 bases stayed unmatched. CDR3 protein: CASNRDRGEEYCWTF. The DNA for the CDR3 is TGTGCCAGCAACCGGGACAGGGGTGAGGAGTACTGCTGGACCTTC. Supplemented by reference TRBV7-8 and TRBJ1-2, the full variable domain reads GAGVSQSPRYKVAKRGQDVALRCDPISGHVSLFWYQQALGQGPEFLTYFQNEAQLDKSGLPSDRFFAERPEGSVSTLKIQRTQQEDSAVYLCASNRDRGEEYCWTFGSGTRLTVV.

As regards this clonotype: Germline is not matched at one junction end, which may reflect a read error. CDR3 loop: CASSANPDEQYFF. CDR3 nucleotide sequence: TGTGCCAGCAGCGCTAACCCGGACGAGCAGTACTTCTTC. The chain has TRBV7-2 and TRBJ1-2; D is undetermined. This CDR3 is 13 amino acids long. CDR1 and CDR2 (germline): SGHTA, FQGNSA.

The CDR3 DNA reads as TGCAGCGTTGATCGGGAAACTGAAGCTTTCTTT. Its protein product is CSVDRETEAFF. The chain recombines TRBV29-1 with TRBJ1-1; no firm D call. CDR3 length equals 11 residues. V lost 3 bases and J 5 bases, leaving 7 bases between the germline ends. The V gene's germline CDR1 is SQVTM and CDR2 ANQGSEA.

Points on this clonotype: A read error may produce the germline difference seen at one junction end. V usage is TRBV7-9 and J usage is TRBJ1-6; D uncertain. Germline CDR1 and CDR2: SEHNR and FQNEAQ (reference sequence). CDR3 size: 14 residues. The CDR3 DNA sequence: TGTGCCAGCAGCACAGAGTACTATGGCTACACCCTCGGTTTT. Translated, it gives CASSTEYYGYTLGF.

The V gene is TRBV10-3, the J gene TRBJ1-2, with 9 bases lining up with TRBD1. Germline assignment: CDR1 ENHRY and CDR2 SYGVKD. The CDR3 sequence is 16 residues long. J lost 5 bases, V lost 5 bases, and 12 bases had no gene match. The chain's CDR3 is CAISQTTGGYPYGYTF. The CDR3 nucleotides are TGTGCCATCAGTCAGACGACAGGGGGTTACCCTTATGGCTACACCTTC.

The chain couples TRBV2 to TRBJ2-7; D may correspond to TRBD1 or TRBD2 (5 bases each). The ends were cut back, 8 bases at V and 3 bases at J, with 14 bases in the middle. The CDR3 spans 13 residues. The V gene's germline CDR1 is SNHLY and CDR2 FYNNEI. In nucleotides, the CDR3 is TGTGCCAGCTCTCAATTGGGGGTCTACGAGCAGTACTTC. Protein sequence: CASSQLGVYEQYF.

About this clonotype: The junction shows a germline mismatch at one end, possibly a read error. The chain recombines TRBV19 with TRBJ2-6, with D possibly called TRBD1 or TRBD2 (5 bases each). This CDR3 has 16 residues. Germline lookup yields CDR1 LNHDA and CDR2 SQIVND (reference sequence). The CDR3 DNA reads as TGTGCCAGTAGCACGGGCAGGCGAAACGGGGCCAACACCCTCGCTTTC. Translation gives CASSTGRRNGANTLAF. The complete variable domain, with remaining parts taken from reference TRBV19 and TRBJ2-6, reads DGGITQSPKYLFRKEGQNVTLSCEQNLNHDAMYWYRQDPGQGLRLIYYSQIVNDFQKGDIAEGYSVSREKKESFPLTVTSAQKNPTAFYLCASSTGRRNGANTLAFGAGSRLTVL.

The rearrangement links TRBV2 to TRBJ1-4, with D perhaps TRBD1 (5 bases). Per germline, CDR1 SNHLY and CDR2 FYNNEI. This CDR3 has 15 amino acids. V was shortened by 6 bases and J by 4 bases, with 15 bases between the two germline ends. The CDR3 region is CASREQAQGNEKLFF. The CDR3 nucleotides read TGTGCCAGCAGGGAACAGGCGCAGGGTAATGAAAAACTGTTTTTT. The complete variable domain, with remaining parts taken from reference TRBV2 and TRBJ1-4, reads EPEVTQTPSHQVTQMGQEVILRCVPISNHLYFYWYRQILGQKVEFLVSFYNNEISEKSEIFDDQFSVERPDGSNFTLKIRSTKLEDSAMYFCASREQAQGNEKLFFGSGTQLSVL.

V is TRBV7-3 and J is TRBJ1-2, with D perhaps TRBD1 (6 bases). The CDR3 totals 14 residues. Trimming took 5 bases from V and 8 from J, leaving 18 bases between them. Germline lookup yields CDR1 SGHTA and CDR2 FQGTGA. CDR3 region: CASSPTRDTGGYTF. In DNA form, the CDR3 reads TGTGCCAGCAGCCCGACCCGGGACACCGGGGGCTACACCTTC.

This chain joins TRBV20-1 and TRBJ1-2; unclear D gene. Trimming stripped 5 bases from V and 0 bases from J, with 16 bases between. Germline V gives CDR1 DFQATT, CDR2 SNEGSKA (reference sequence). The CDR3 runs to 15 residues. The CDR3 bases are TGCAGTGCTCTTGCCACTCCGCGTCCTAACTATGGCTACACCTTC. Translated, it gives CSALATPRPNYGYTF.

This clonotype was picked up many times. This chain uses TRBV11-2 with TRBJ1-3, with TRBD1 matching over 8 bases. Looked up from germline, CDR1 is SGHAT and CDR2 is FQNNGV. The CDR3 loop spans 15 amino acids. Trimming removed 5 bases from V and 1 base from J; junction bases left unmatched: 4. CDR3 region: CASSHRTGSGNTIYF. The CDR3 DNA is TGTGCCAGCAGCCACCGGACAGGGTCTGGAAACACCATATATTTT.

This clonotype came up a few times. V is TRBV7-2 and J is TRBJ2-3; 9 bases align to TRBD2. The J segment lost 4 bases and the V segment lost 6 bases, leaving 5 bases of the junction unmatched. Germline V gene sequence: CDR1 SGHTA, CDR2 FQGNSA. CDR3 size: 14 residues. The CDR3 is CASSKAGGPDTQYF. The CDR3, as DNA: TGTGCCAGCAGTAAAGCGGGGGGCCCAGATACGCAGTATTTT.

This clonotype was counted at least ten times. The V gene is TRBV19, the J gene TRBJ2-6; no reliable D call. The CDR3 totals 13 residues. Germline V gene data show CDR1 as LNHDA and CDR2 as SQIVND (reference sequence). V was shortened by 8 bases and J by 0 bases, with 5 bases between the two germline ends. CDR3 sequence: CASHNSGANVLTF. CDR3 sequence (DNA): TGTGCCAGTCATAACTCTGGGGCCAACGTCCTGACTTTC. The whole variable domain, filled in from reference TRBV19 and TRBJ2-6, reads DGGITQSPKYLFRKEGQNVTLSCEQNLNHDAMYWYRQDPGQGLRLIYYSQIVNDFQKGDIAEGYSVSREKKESFPLTVTSAQKNPTAFYLCASHNSGANVLTFGAGSRLTVL.

Turning to this clonotype: The DNA is omitted, as the CDR3 cannot be located on it reliably, and the CDR3 follows TCRdb's listing. The chain couples TRBV9 to TRBJ1-2; no check of the table's D call, TRBD1, against the DNA was made. The CDR3 length is 15 residues, termini included. The germline V gene encodes CDR1 SGDLS and CDR2 YYNGEE. The CDR3: CASSRYGGKQYFDTF.